This T cell receptor beta chain emerged from a study of radiation and T cells in renal cell carcinoma. Sequenced by immunoSEQ multiplex PCR; TCRdb stores in-frame clones only, minus some. The sample lists 13,000 to 15,000 clones, about 56% occurring once. Specified treatment: treatment-naive control, cytoreductive nephrectomy. The CDR3 extends over 15 amino acids. Germline CDR1 and CDR2: SGHDT and YYEEEE. V was pared by 2 bases and J by 0 bases, with 9 bases between. Sequences were derived from tumor tissue, sampled from a patient whose treatment was nephrectomy without radiotherapy. The chain couples TRBV5-6 to TRBJ1-3; D is ambiguous. The TCR sequence derives from a man between 50 and 59 years old with renal cell carcinoma. CDR3 bases: TGTGCCAGCAGCTTCAGGTCCAACTCTGGAAACACCATATATTTT. Translated: CASSFRSNSGNTIYF. The whole variable domain, filled in from reference TRBV5-6 and TRBJ1-3, reads DAGVTQSPTHLIKTRGQQVTLRCSPKSGHDTVSWYQQALGQGPQFIFQYYEEEERQRGNFPDRFSGHQFPNYSSELNVNALLLGDSALYLCASSFRSNSGNTIYFGEGSWLTVV.